This TCR beta chain appears in the sequencing data of a study of blood T cell repertoires in COVID-19. About the research overall: From T cells, B-cell-depleted T cells, or PBMCs came the material, which was cDNA or gDNA.

Original handling: Cell counts per sample came from amplifying reference gene primers. Libraries were prepared by immunoSEQ multiplex PCR; TCRdb keeps only in-frame clonotypes and omits some of them. V, J and clone size were drawn from that table, and D and trimming were deduced from the DNA. The data contain around 250,000 clones, roughly nine tenths of them seen just once; the ten biggest clones take up roughly 6.3%. The CDR3 has 19 amino acids. Germline loops: CDR1 KGHDR, CDR2 SFDVKD. Unmatched junction bases numbered 15, after V lost 3 bases and J lost 4 bases. This TCR came from a man between 60 and 75 years old with acute or convalescent COVID-19. Sequencing used peripheral blood. This chain links TRBV24-1 with TRBJ2-1; 9 nucleotides align to TRBD1. DNA for the CDR3: TGTGCCACCAGTGATAGGGGAACAGGGGGCCCCGTCGCATACAATGAGCAGTTCTTC. Amino acids: CATSDRGTGGPVAYNEQFF.